These 7 T cell receptor beta chains came from one sample sequenced in a study of shared clonotypes between healthy human individuals. The data were produced by immunoSEQ multiplex PCR, yet TCRdb's version contains in-frame clones alone and is incomplete. The profile shows approximately 940,000 clones, approximately 80% of them singletons. Sample: memory CD4+ T cells sorted from blood. Sample subset: CD45RA-negative fraction. Receptor source: a man between 18 and 35 years old in good health.

The chain combines TRBV7-6 with TRBJ2-1, with D tentatively TRBD2 (5 bases). The CDR3 loop spans 15 amino acids. Germline CDR1 and CDR2: SGHVS and FNYEAQ. V lost 0 bases to trimming and J lost 8 bases, with 14 bases between them. The CDR3 coding sequence is TGTGCCAGCAGCTTAGCTCGTCGGGGAACCGATGAGCAGTTCTTC. Protein product: CASSLARRGTDEQFF. Looking up the rest from reference TRBV7-6 and TRBJ2-1 gives the full variable domain: GAGVSQSPRYKVTKRGQDVALRCDPISGHVSLYWYRQALGQGPEFLTYFNYEAQQDKSGLPNDRFSAERPEGSISTLTIQRTEQRDSAMYRCASSLARRGTDEQFFGPGTRLTVL.

With respect to this clone: Distinct nucleotide sequences in the sample also encode this CDR3. V is TRBV6-5 and J is TRBJ1-1; a possible D gene is TRBD1 (6 bases). The CDR3 length is 13 residues. The V gene's germline CDR1 is MNHEY and CDR2 SVGAGI. V was shortened by 5 bases and J by 1 base, with 8 bases between the two germline ends. CDR3 in amino acids: CASSRGENTEAFF. CDR3 DNA: TGTGCCAGCAGTAGGGGGGAGAACACTGAAGCTTTCTTT.

Concerning this clone: At the DNA level, this CDR3 is encoded by other sequences in the same sample as well. This chain uses TRBV27 with TRBJ1-4; D is undetermined. The V end lost 6 bases, the J end lost 5 bases, and 4 bases lay between the germline ends. CDR1 is MNHEY, CDR2 SMNVEV, per germline (reference sequence). The CDR3 spans 11 residues. CDR3 bases: TGTGCCAGCAGCTCGAATGAAAAACTGTTTTTT. It encodes CASSSNEKLFF.

The CDR3 spells CASSSGPRHSPLHF. The CDR3 nucleotides read TGTGCCAGCAGTTCTGGACCGAGACATTCACCCCTCCACTTT. The rearrangement joins TRBV28 to TRBJ1-6; D is unclear. Trimming stripped 4 bases from V and 8 bases from J, with 12 bases between. Germline CDR1 is MDHEN and CDR2 is SYDVKM. CDR3 size: 14 residues.

The V and J genes are TRBV9 and TRBJ2-5; tentatively, D is TRBD2 (6 bases). The germline V gene has CDR1 SGDLS and CDR2 YYNGEE. The V gene lost 3 bases and the J gene lost 5 bases, with 17 bases spanning the gap. This CDR3 contains 15 residues. This chain's CDR3 is CASSEGLQGRETQYF. In nucleotides, the CDR3 is TGTGCCAGCAGCGAGGGACTTCAGGGACGGGAGACCCAGTACTTC. The full variable domain, its missing parts supplied by reference TRBV9 and TRBJ2-5, is DSGVTQTPKHLITATGQRVTLRCSPRSGDLSVYWYQQSLDQGLQFLIQYYNGEERAKGNILERFSAQQFPDLHSELNLSSLELGDSALYFCASSEGLQGRETQYFGPGTRLLVL.

This chain links TRBV9 with TRBJ2-3; perhaps TRBD2 as D (7 bases). The CDR3 runs to 15 residues. CDR1 and CDR2 from the germline V gene are SGDLS and YYNGEE. V dropped 0 bases and J dropped 0 bases, with 8 bases sitting between them. The CDR3 DNA sequence: TGTGCCAGCAGCGTAGAGGGGGGGAGCACAGATACGCAGTATTTT. Translation: CASSVEGGSTDTQYF.

The chain employs TRBV7-2 and TRBJ2-3; TRBD1 might be the D (6 bases). The germline V gene has CDR1 SGHTA and CDR2 FQGNSA. This CDR3 has 15 residues. V was cut by 4 bases and J by 2 bases, with 13 bases left in between. DNA of the CDR3: TGTGCCAGCAGCTCACAGGGTGTAAACACAGATACGCAGTATTTT. Protein sequence: CASSSQGVNTDTQYF.